The sequence of this T cell receptor (beta chain) was determined in a study of T cells in Graves' hyperthyroidism and ophthalmopathy. This clonotype was counted between two and nine times. Amplification targeted TCR beta CDR3 regions from RNA transcripts. The primer set for the first-round RT-PCR of the TCR CDR3 was HTBI. Using its own MiXCR run on the multiplex PCR reads, TCRdb lists one record per CDR3 protein. This table holds 400,000 to 550,000 distinct CDR3 sequences, around a quarter found once. The CDR3 sequence is 15 residues long. Trimming stripped 2 bases from V and 0 bases from J, with 8 bases between. Germline values: CDR1 DFQATT, CDR2 SNEGSKA (reference sequence).

This chain links TRBV20-1 with TRBJ2-6; D is unresolved. Source material: blood. The receptor was isolated from a woman in her twenties or thirties with Graves' ophthalmopathy. The CDR3 spells CSARPPNSGANVLTF. DNA of the CDR3: TGCAGTGCTAGACCCCCGAACTCTGGGGCCAACGTCCTGACTTTC.